Below, 17 T cell receptor beta chains from the same sample are listed, as sequenced in a study of T cells in Graves' hyperthyroidism and ophthalmopathy. RNA transcripts yielded amplified TCR beta CDR3 regions. Initially, a first-round RT-PCR of the TCR CDR3 employed the HTBI primer set. MiXCR, applied by TCRdb to the multiplex PCR reads, yields one record per CDR3 protein. The table lists approximately 400,000 distinct CDR3 sequences, 11% to 15% of them singletons. The sample taken for sequencing was blood. These receptors all come from a man aged 45 to 65 with Graves' ophthalmopathy.

This clonotype was detected ten times or more. The chain is built from TRBV24-1 and TRBJ2-7, with D possibly being TRBD1 (6 bases). Per germline, CDR1 KGHDR and CDR2 SFDVKD. The CDR3 runs to 15 residues. The V end was cut by 3 bases, the J end by 7 bases, with 18 bases between. The CDR3 loop is CATSDPAGGLGEQYF. The DNA for the CDR3 is TGTGCCACCAGTGATCCGGCTGGGGGCCTCGGGGAGCAGTACTTC.

This clonotype was found many times. The CDR3: CASSLDRPSSGNTIYF. The CDR3 region has the DNA TGTGCCAGCAGCTTGGACAGACCGAGCTCTGGAAACACCATATATTTT. The chain links TRBV7-2 to TRBJ1-3, with D possibly TRBD1 on 6 matching bases. V was shortened by 3 bases and J by 0 bases, with 12 bases between the two germline ends. The CDR3 covers 16 residues. Germline V gene data show CDR1 as SGHTA and CDR2 as FQGNSA.

This clonotype has a count of ten or more. The chain employs TRBV28 and TRBJ2-3; D is possibly TRBD1 (5 bases). The CDR3 spans 14 residues. Trimming pared 7 bases from V and 4 bases from J, leaving 15 bases between. Germline CDR1 reads MDHEN; CDR2 reads SYDVKM. The CDR3 sequence: CASNKSPRADTQYF. The CDR3 nucleotides read TGTGCCAGCAATAAGAGTCCCAGGGCAGATACGCAGTATTTT.

The sample holds many counts of this clonotype. The gene calls are TRBV6-5 and TRBJ1-1; D is perhaps TRBD1 (6 bases). Deletions cut 0 bases from V and 4 bases from J, with 15 bases between. Germline V gives CDR1 MNHEY, CDR2 SVGAGI. The CDR3 covers 16 residues. CDR3 nucleotide sequence: TGTGCCAGCAGTTACTCAATTCCGGGGGCCGGCACTGAAGCTTTCTTT. Its translation is CASSYSIPGAGTEAFF.

This clonotype was seen at least ten times. The V and J genes are TRBV18 and TRBJ2-5; D is perhaps TRBD1 (5 bases). Germline V CDR1 and CDR2: KGHSH, LQKENI. This CDR3 spans 14 amino acids. The ends were cut back, 0 bases at V and 7 bases at J, with 12 bases in the middle. Here the CDR3 reads CASSPPDTPWTQYF. CDR3 sequence (DNA): TGTGCCAGCTCACCACCGGACACCCCTTGGACCCAGTACTTC.

This clonotype was seen only a few times. The chain combines TRBV4-1 with TRBJ2-5, with D maybe TRBD1 (5 bases). Germline CDR1 and CDR2: MGHRA and YSYEKL. The CDR3 covers 13 residues. Trimming left V 1 base short and J 2 bases short, with 5 bases between. CDR3 in DNA: TGCGCCAGCAGCCAAGGACAGCAAGAGACCCAGTACTTC. This encodes CASSQGQQETQYF.

This clonotype showed up many times. The CDR3 spells CASSHRGLAGGPSDEQYF. Here the CDR3 DNA reads TGTGCCAGCAGCCATAGAGGCCTAGCGGGAGGACCGAGTGACGAGCAGTACTTC. The V and J genes are TRBV3-1 and TRBJ2-7; 11 nucleotides agree with TRBD2. There are 18 residues in the CDR3. J lost 5 bases, V lost 3 bases, and 15 bases had no gene match. From germline, CDR1 is LGHDT and CDR2 YNNKEL (reference sequence).

This clonotype was found a few times. A much more abundant neighbour one base away suggests this may be a read error. The chain has TRBV6-5 and TRBJ2-7; D call uncertain. CDR3 length equals 17 residues. With 4 bases removed from V and 2 bases from J, the gap between germline ends came to 21 bases. CDR1 is MNHEY, CDR2 SVGAGI, per germline. CDR3 loop: CASSLSSRAAQTYEQYF. The CDR3 DNA reads as TGTGCCAGCAGTTTAAGCAGCCGGGCCGCACAGACCTACGAGCAGTACTTC.

This clonotype turned up a few times. The J gene is TRBJ2-2, the V gene TRBV7-2; 10 nucleotides line up with TRBD2. Germline V lookup: CDR1 SGHTA, CDR2 FQGNSA. The CDR3 totals 15 residues. The junction had 3 bases not matched to a gene; V was cut back by 3 bases and J by 5 bases. The chain's CDR3 is CASSFTTSGTGELFF. The CDR3 DNA reads as TGTGCCAGCAGCTTCACGACTAGCGGGACCGGGGAGCTGTTTTTT. The whole variable domain, filled in from reference TRBV7-2 and TRBJ2-2, reads GAGVSQSPSNKVTEKGKDVELRCDPISGHTALYWYRQSLGQGLEFLIYFQGNSAPDKSGLPSDRFSAERTGGSVSTLTIQRTQQEDSAVYLCASSFTTSGTGELFFGEGSRLTVL.

This clonotype turned up a few times. This rearrangement joins TRBV5-8 to TRBJ2-1; no firm D call. Germline CDR1 and CDR2: SGHTS and YDEGEE. V was clipped by 4 bases and J by 8 bases, with 13 bases between them. The CDR3 has 13 amino acids. The CDR3 protein is CASSRSRVYEQFF. CDR3 DNA: TGTGCCAGCAGCCGTAGCCGGGTGTATGAGCAGTTCTTC. Using reference TRBV5-8 and TRBJ2-1 for the parts outside the CDR3, the full variable domain is EAGVTQSPTHLIKTRGQQATLRCSPISGHTSVYWYQQALGLGLQFLLWYDEGEERNRGNFPPRFSGRQFPNYSSELNVNALELEDSALYLCASSRSRVYEQFFGPGTRLTVL.

The chain recombines TRBV20-1 with TRBJ2-2; weak D call: TRBD1 (7 bases). Trimming shortened V by 1 base and J by 1 base, and 13 bases separated the two germline ends. The germline V gene encodes CDR1 DFQATT and CDR2 SNEGSKA (reference sequence). The CDR3 is 16 residues long. CDR3 protein: CSARAPGGMNTGELFF. CDR3 DNA: TGCAGTGCTAGAGCGCCAGGGGGGATGAACACCGGGGAGCTGTTTTTT.

This clonotype was counted ten times or more. V and J are TRBV11-2 and TRBJ2-1; 8 nucleotides match TRBD2. CDR1 SGHAT and CDR2 FQNNGV come from the germline V gene. There are 14 residues in the CDR3. J was trimmed by 4 bases and V by 5 bases; bases with no gene match: 4. The DNA of the CDR3 is TGTGCCAGCAGCGTAGCGGGAAGTTACAATGAGCAGTTCTTC. Its translation is CASSVAGSYNEQFF.

This clonotype was seen more than once but under ten times. This chain joins TRBV9 and TRBJ2-2; D call uncertain. V gave up 0 bases and J gave up 6 bases, with 6 bases separating them. The germline CDR1 and CDR2 sequences are SGDLS and YYNGEE. The CDR3 runs 13 residues. The CDR3 DNA follows: TGTGCCAGCAGCGTAGATGTTGCCGGGGAGCTGTTTTTT. It yields the protein CASSVDVAGELFF.

This clonotype has just a few counts. The V call is TRBV5-4, the J call TRBJ2-7; the D gene is possibly TRBD2 (6 bases). V lost 4 bases to trimming and J lost 6 bases, with 14 bases between them. Germline CDR1 SGHNT, CDR2 YYREEE (reference sequence). This CDR3 contains 13 residues. CDR3 in amino acids: CASSPRGGGEQYF. CDR3 sequence (DNA): TGTGCCAGCAGCCCGAGGGGAGGCGGCGAGCAGTACTTC.

This clonotype has at least ten counts. The chain recombines TRBV30 with TRBJ1-2; 7 positions match TRBD1. From germline, CDR1 is GTSNPN and CDR2 SVGIG (reference sequence). This CDR3 comprises 14 residues. V gave up 0 bases and J gave up 4 bases; unmatched junction bases: 5. CDR3 residues: CAWSVRDSPYGYTF. CDR3 bases: TGTGCCTGGAGTGTACGGGACAGCCCCTATGGCTACACCTTC.

The rearrangement links TRBV19 to TRBJ2-1; D ambiguous. V was trimmed by 3 bases and J by 15 bases, leaving 18 bases between them. Germline V lookup: CDR1 LNHDA, CDR2 SQIVND (reference sequence). The CDR3 length is 13 residues. The CDR3 coding sequence is TGTGCCAGTAGTATTAACCCCCCTGTGCGTATGTTCTTC. It translates to CASSINPPVRMFF. The whole variable domain, remainder taken from reference TRBV19 and TRBJ2-1, is DGGITQSPKYLFRKEGQNVTLSCEQNLNHDAMYWYRQDPGQGLRLIYYSQIVNDFQKGDIAEGYSVSREKKESFPLTVTSAQKNPTAFYLCASSINPPVRMFFGPGTRLTVL.

This clonotype was found many times. The chain carries TRBV6-1 and TRBJ2-1, with 9 positions matching TRBD1. Germline-derived CDR1 and CDR2 are MNHNS and SASEGT. V gave up 6 bases and J gave up 6 bases; unmatched junction bases: 9. The CDR3 spans 15 residues. CDR3 sequence reads: CASRNPGQGGNEQFF. The CDR3 DNA reads TGTGCCAGCAGGAATCCGGGACAGGGAGGCAATGAGCAGTTCTTC.